Following are 8 T cell receptor beta chains from one sample sequenced in a study of T-cell memory formation after mild COVID-19. TCRdb reanalysed the 5' RACE reads using MiXCR and keeps one entry per CDR3 protein. The sample lists a few hundred thousand distinct CDR3 sequences; approximately 14% were seen once. Sequenced material: PBMCs or a T cell subset sorted from them (not recorded which). Receptors were obtained from a man younger than 35 who had mild COVID-19 (a few samples of this study predate the infection). Cell type and time point are not known.

This clonotype showed up just a few times. This sequence joins TRBV6-4 and TRBJ2-3; TRBD1 might be the D (6 bases). Trimming removed 6 bases at V and 0 bases at J, with 16 bases between. The germline V gene encodes CDR1 MRHNA and CDR2 SNTAGT. This CDR3 region has 16 residues. The CDR3 DNA is TGTGCCAGCAGCCTACAGGGTTTCCCTAGCACAGATACGCAGTATTTT. Translation gives CASSLQGFPSTDTQYF.

This clonotype was observed at least ten times. This rearrangement joins TRBV14 to TRBJ1-1; possible D gene TRBD1, 6 bases. Per germline, CDR1 SGHDN and CDR2 FVKESK. The CDR3 is 17 amino acids. V lost 5 bases, J lost 4 bases, and 23 bases lay in between. Here the CDR3 DNA reads TGTGCCAGCAGCTCTATTTACGAAGGGGGGACGGGCACTGAAGCTTTCTTT. Translating gives CASSSIYEGGTGTEAFF.

This clonotype was counted only a few times. The chain joins TRBV6-1 to TRBJ1-4; D gene ambiguous. The germline gives CDR1 MNHNS, CDR2 SASEGT. V gave up 1 base and J gave up 8 bases, with 8 bases separating them. The CDR3 totals 13 residues. Here the CDR3 DNA reads TGTGCCAGCAGTGAAGGGGTTCGGGAAAAACTGTTTTTT. Translating gives CASSEGVREKLFF.

This clonotype was seen a few times. The V and J genes are TRBV5-1 and TRBJ1-1, with D tentatively TRBD1 (5 bases). Germline CDR1 SGHRS, CDR2 YFSETQ. The CDR3 has 14 amino acids. V lost 4 bases to trimming and J lost 1 base, with 11 bases between them. DNA of the CDR3: TGCGCCAGCAGCCAGGGACCGTCGAACACTGAAGCTTTCTTT. This encodes CASSQGPSNTEAFF.

In this sample, this clonotype turned up a few times. J is TRBJ2-7 and V is TRBV2; tentatively, D is TRBD2 (5 bases). The CDR3 covers 14 residues. V lost 5 bases and J 4 bases, leaving 15 bases between the germline ends. The germline gives CDR1 SNHLY, CDR2 FYNNEI. The CDR3 here is CASSLLGPLYEQYF. The CDR3 nucleotides read TGTGCCAGCAGTCTACTAGGACCCCTTTACGAGCAGTACTTC.

This clonotype was counted many times. J is TRBJ2-1 and V is TRBV7-9, with 8 bases lining up with TRBD2. The trim removed 5 bases at V and 2 bases at J, leaving 2 bases unmatched. Germline loops: CDR1 SEHNR, CDR2 FQNEAQ (reference sequence). This CDR3 is 14 amino acids long. The CDR3 DNA is TGTGCCAGCAGCCCGGGGGGGGCCTACAATGAGCAGTTCTTC. Translated, it gives CASSPGGAYNEQFF.

This chain uses TRBV20-1 with TRBJ1-2, with D unclear. The germline gives CDR1 DFQATT, CDR2 SNEGSKA (reference sequence). The CDR3 has 14 amino acids. V gave up 2 bases and J gave up 8 bases, with 18 bases separating them. The CDR3 reads CSARPGGSAGGYTF. CDR3 sequence (DNA): TGCAGTGCTAGACCAGGAGGGAGTGCGGGGGGCTACACCTTC.

This clonotype was seen a few times. The CDR3 here is CASSSRTPSNNEQFF. The CDR3 region has the DNA TGCGCCAGCAGCAGCCGGACACCCTCTAACAATGAGCAGTTCTTC. This sequence joins TRBV5-1 and TRBJ2-1; TRBD1 might be the D (5 bases). Germline CDR1 SGHRS, CDR2 YFSETQ. V lost 4 bases and J 5 bases, leaving 16 bases between the germline ends. The CDR3 has 15 amino acids.